This T cell receptor beta chain appears in the sequencing data of a study of blood T cell repertoires in COVID-19. Turning to the study itself: Samples came from the United States, Italy and Spain, spanning acute and convalescent COVID-19. T cells, B-cell-depleted T cells, or PBMCs provided the cDNA or gDNA that served as material.

The method was immunoSEQ multiplex PCR; TCRdb's version includes in-frame clones alone and lacks a portion of them. Here the sample spans fewer than 150,000 clones, around nine tenths being singletons. The source material was peripheral blood. The sequence was obtained from a woman aged 35 to 49 with acute or convalescent COVID-19.

CDR3 residues: CSVLGLAGGDNEQFF. The CDR3, as DNA: TGCAGCGTTTTAGGACTAGCAGGGGGGGACAATGAGCAGTTCTTC. This sequence joins TRBV29-1 and TRBJ2-1; D possibly corresponds to TRBD2 (8 bases). The V gene's germline CDR1 is SQVTM and CDR2 ANQGSEA. This CDR3 contains 15 residues. The V end was cut by 5 bases, the J end by 5 bases, with 19 bases between.